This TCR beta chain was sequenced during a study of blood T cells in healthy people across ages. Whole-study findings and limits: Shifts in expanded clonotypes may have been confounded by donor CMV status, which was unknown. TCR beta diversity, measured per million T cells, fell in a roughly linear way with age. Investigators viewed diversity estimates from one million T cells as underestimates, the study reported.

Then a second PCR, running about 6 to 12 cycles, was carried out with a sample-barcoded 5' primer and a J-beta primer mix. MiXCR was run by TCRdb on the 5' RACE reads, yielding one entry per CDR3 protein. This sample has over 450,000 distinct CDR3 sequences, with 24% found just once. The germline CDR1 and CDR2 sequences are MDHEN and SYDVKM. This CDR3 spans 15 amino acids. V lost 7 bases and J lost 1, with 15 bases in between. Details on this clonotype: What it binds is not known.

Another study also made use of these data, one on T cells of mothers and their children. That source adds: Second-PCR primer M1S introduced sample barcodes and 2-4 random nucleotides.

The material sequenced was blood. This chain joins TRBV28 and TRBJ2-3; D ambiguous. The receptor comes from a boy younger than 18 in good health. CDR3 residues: CASNALWVGTDTQYF. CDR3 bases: TGTGCCAGCAACGCCCTATGGGTTGGCACAGATACGCAGTATTTT.